Each of the 19 T cell receptor beta chains below was sequenced from the same sample in a study of cytomegalovirus exposure and HLA in healthy donors. The PCR ran on 60 Vbeta and 13 Jbeta primers. Only in-frame clones appear in the TCRdb table, and some are missing; sequencing was by immunoSEQ multiplex PCR. Of around 190,000 clones listed, 79% are singletons. The specimen sequenced was PBMCs. The receptors here all came from a woman between 35 and 50 years old in good health and CMV-seronegative.

This chain joins TRBV11-2 and TRBJ1-2; perhaps TRBD1 as D (6 bases). This CDR3 has 13 amino acids. CDR1 and CDR2 from the germline V gene are SGHAT and FQNNGV. V lost 0 bases, J lost 12 bases, and 14 bases lay in between. The CDR3 coding sequence is TGTGCCAGCAGCTTAGATCTGGCACAGGGTAACACCTTC. Translation: CASSLDLAQGNTF.

This clone was recorded a few times. One junction end does not reproduce the germline sequence, and a read error may be involved. The gene calls are TRBV7-7 and TRBJ2-7; 8 bases are shared with TRBD1. The germline CDR1 and CDR2 sequences are SSHAT and FNYEAQ (reference sequence). CDR3 length: 13 residues. CDR3 residues: CASSADRVGEQYF. CDR3 DNA: TGTGCTAGCAGCGCGGACAGGGTAGGCGAGCAGTACTTC. The variable domain in full, completed from reference TRBV7-7 and TRBJ2-7, reads GAGVSQSPRYKVTKRGQDVTLRCDPISSHATLYWYQQALGQGPEFLTYFNYEAQPDKSGLPSDRFSAERPEGSISTLTIQRTEQRDSAMYRCASSADRVGEQYFGPGTRLTVT.

In this sample, this clone turned up a few times. The J gene is TRBJ1-4, the V gene TRBV27, with a weak D call TRBD1 (6 bases). V dropped 5 bases and J dropped 8 bases, with 21 bases sitting between them. The CDR3 length is 16 residues. Per germline, CDR1 MNHEY and CDR2 SMNVEV (reference sequence). CDR3 coding DNA: TGTGCCAGCAGTCCCAGGGGCGTGGAGATGAGGGAAAAACTGTTTTTT. Its translation is CASSPRGVEMREKLFF.

This chain links TRBV15 with TRBJ2-2; D is undetermined. The CDR3 runs to 16 residues. Germline CDR1 and CDR2: LNHNV and YYDKDF (reference sequence). Trimming took 0 bases from V and 5 from J, leaving 13 bases between them. CDR3 loop: CATSRDPGRRTGELFF. The CDR3, as DNA: TGTGCCACCAGCAGAGATCCGGGTCGTAGAACCGGGGAGCTGTTTTTT.

This rearrangement joins TRBV5-1 to TRBJ2-7; possibly TRBD1 for D (6 bases). The CDR3 is 14 amino acids. CDR1 is SGHRS, CDR2 YFSETQ, per germline. Trimming pared 4 bases from V and 0 bases from J, leaving 11 bases between. The CDR3 DNA reads TGCGCCAGCAGCGGAACGGACAGCTCCTACGAGCAGTACTTC. It codes for CASSGTDSSYEQYF.

The V and J genes are TRBV5-6 and TRBJ1-1; D not certain. Germline CDR1 is SGHDT and CDR2 is YYEEEE. This CDR3 comprises 13 residues. V was cut by 0 bases and J by 8 bases, with 11 bases left in between. The CDR3 DNA reads as TGTGCCAGCAGCTTGGAGAGATCGATAGAAGCTTTCTTT. Protein sequence: CASSLERSIEAFF. The entire variable domain, with the rest obtained from reference TRBV5-6 and TRBJ1-1, is as follows: DAGVTQSPTHLIKTRGQQVTLRCSPKSGHDTVSWYQQALGQGPQFIFQYYEEEERQRGNFPDRFSGHQFPNYSSELNVNALLLGDSALYLCASSLERSIEAFFGQGTRLTVV.

The chain joins TRBV5-6 to TRBJ1-6; D not resolved. This CDR3 region has 13 residues. V lost 2 bases to trimming and J lost 13 bases, with 13 bases between them. Germline V lookup: CDR1 SGHDT, CDR2 YYEEEE. The CDR3 region is CASSFRLDPPLHF. In nucleotides, the CDR3 is TGTGCCAGCAGCTTTCGACTCGACCCCCCCCTCCACTTT.

The V gene is TRBV7-9, the J gene TRBJ2-1, with D unclear. Trimming removed 3 bases from V and 3 bases from J, with 12 bases in between. This CDR3 is 15 amino acids long. Germline V CDR1 and CDR2: SEHNR, FQNEAQ (reference sequence). Here the CDR3 reads CASSLVKTIYNEQFF. For the CDR3, the DNA is TGTGCCAGCAGCTTGGTTAAAACAATCTACAATGAGCAGTTCTTC. Supplemented by reference TRBV7-9 and TRBJ2-1, the full variable domain reads DTGVSQNPRHKITKRGQNVTFRCDPISEHNRLYWYRQTLGQGPEFLTYFQNEAQLEKSRLLSDRFSAERPKGSFSTLEIQRTEQGDSAMYLCASSLVKTIYNEQFFGPGTRLTVL.

As to this clone: One end of the junction is discordant with germline, which a read error may explain. The chain is built from TRBV4-1 and TRBJ2-2, with D perhaps TRBD2 (6 bases). The CDR3 is made up of 15 amino acids. CDR1 and CDR2 (germline): MGHRA, YSYEKL. The CDR3 region has the DNA TGCGCCAGCACCGGGCGGGTCGGGAACACCGGGGGGCTGTTTTTT. This sequence encodes CASTGRVGNTGGLFF.

The sample holds a few counts of this clone. This chain uses TRBV6-5 with TRBJ2-7, with D perhaps matching TRBD1 (6 bases). Trimming took 5 bases from V and 2 from J, leaving 10 bases between them. Germline CDR1 MNHEY, CDR2 SVGAGI. This CDR3 is 13 amino acids long. In nucleotides, the CDR3 is TGTGCCAGCAGTCAGGGACACACCTACGAGCAGTACTTC. This encodes CASSQGHTYEQYF.

This chain links TRBV5-5 with TRBJ2-7; 7 bases are shared with TRBD2. The CDR3 is 15 residues long. Trimming removed 10 bases from V and 0 bases from J; junction bases left unmatched: 13. Germline V gene sequence: CDR1 SGHKS, CDR2 YYEKEE (reference sequence). This chain's CDR3 is CASHGGGYSSYEQYF. The CDR3 region has the DNA TGTGCCTCGCACGGCGGGGGTTACTCCTCCTACGAGCAGTACTTC.

This clone has just a few counts. Mismatch with germline at one junction end may stem from a read error. The chain employs TRBV5-1 and TRBJ1-1; D remains unclear. This CDR3 is built from 15 residues. Germline values: CDR1 SGHRS, CDR2 YFSETQ. The CDR3 region has the DNA TGCGCCAGCACCTTGGTGAGGGAGGGCGTAGGTGAAGCTTTCTTT. The encoded protein is CASTLVREGVGEAFF.

The rearrangement links TRBV5-1 to TRBJ1-2; 10 positions match TRBD1. CDR1 is SGHRS and CDR2 is YFSETQ in the germline V gene. The CDR3 contains 16 residues. Trimming at V came to 2 bases and at J to 7 bases, leaving 11 bases not matched to a gene. The CDR3 region is CASSLSGTGEGCGYTF. As DNA, the CDR3 is TGCGCCAGCAGCTTATCCGGGACAGGGGAAGGATGTGGCTACACCTTC.

Concerning this clone itself: The sample carries other DNA sequences with the same CDR3. The J gene is TRBJ2-1, the V gene TRBV5-1, with 13 bases identical to TRBD2. The CDR3 contains 17 residues. V gave up 4 bases and J gave up 5 bases; unmatched junction bases: 9. Germline V gene sequence: CDR1 SGHRS, CDR2 YFSETQ. For the CDR3, the DNA is TGCGCCAGCAGCCTAAGACTAGCGGGAGGACCGGACAATGAGCAGTTCTTC. This gives the protein CASSLRLAGGPDNEQFF.

This chain connects TRBV21-1 to TRBJ2-6; TRBD1, the table's D call, was not compared with the DNA. TRBV21-1 is a pseudogene locus. The CDR3 contains 18 residues. The CDR3, as DNA: TGTGCCAGCAGCACTTGGTGGACAGGGGACTCTGGGGCCAACGTCCTGACTTTC. Its protein is CASSTWWTGDSGANVLTF.

The sample holds one count of this clone. The genes are TRBV10-3 and TRBJ1-2; D might be TRBD1 (5 bases). The CDR3 spans 14 residues. From germline, CDR1 is ENHRY and CDR2 SYGVKD. The V end lost 9 bases, the J end lost 7 bases, and 21 bases lay between the germline ends. CDR3 residues: CAMKQQADTLGYTF. CDR3 nucleotides: TGTGCCATGAAGCAACAGGCAGATACCCTTGGCTACACCTTC.

V usage is TRBV5-1 and J usage is TRBJ2-2; 10 positions agree with TRBD1. V lost 1 base and J lost 11; bases outside the gene matches: 8. The germline CDR1 and CDR2 sequences are SGHRS and YFSETQ. The length of the CDR3 is 15 residues. CDR3 nucleotide sequence: TGCGCCAGCAGCTTGACGGGACAGGGGCTCAGTGAGCTGTTTTTT. Amino acid sequence: CASSLTGQGLSELFF.

V usage is TRBV4-1 and J usage is TRBJ1-2; D uncertain. The germline gives CDR1 MGHRA, CDR2 YSYEKL. V was cut by 1 base and J by 4 bases, with 16 bases left in between. The CDR3 spans 16 residues. CDR3 residues: CASSQGVAQQPYGYTF. DNA of the CDR3: TGCGCCAGCAGCCAAGGGGTGGCTCAACAGCCCTATGGCTACACCTTC.

The CDR3 spells CASSLGPGEMTEAFF. For the CDR3, the DNA is TGTGCCAGCAGCTTGGGTCCGGGGGAGATGACTGAAGCTTTCTTT. The rearrangement joins TRBV5-6 to TRBJ1-1, with TRBD1 as a possible D gene (5 bases). Trimming removed 0 bases at V and 5 bases at J, with 14 bases between. This CDR3 is 15 amino acids long. From germline, CDR1 is SGHDT and CDR2 YYEEEE.